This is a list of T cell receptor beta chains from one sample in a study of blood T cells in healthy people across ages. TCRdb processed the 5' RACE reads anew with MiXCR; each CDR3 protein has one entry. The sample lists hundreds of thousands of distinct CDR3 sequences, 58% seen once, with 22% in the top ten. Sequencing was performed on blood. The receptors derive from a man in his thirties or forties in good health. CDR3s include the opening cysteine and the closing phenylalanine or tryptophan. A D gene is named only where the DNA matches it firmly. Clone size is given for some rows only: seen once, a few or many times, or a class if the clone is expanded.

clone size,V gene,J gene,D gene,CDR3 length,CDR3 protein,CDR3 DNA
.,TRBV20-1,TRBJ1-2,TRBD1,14,CSASRQGAISGYTF,TGCAGTGCTAGCCGGCAGGGGGCTATCAGTGGCTACACCTTC
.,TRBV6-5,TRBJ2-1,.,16,CASSPTPAGSYNEQFF,TGTGCCAGCAGTCCGACGCCGGCCGGCTCCTACAATGAGCAGTTCTTC
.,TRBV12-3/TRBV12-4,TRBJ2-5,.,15,CASSWRGDSEETQYF,TGTGCCAGCAGTTGGAGAGGGGACTCTGAAGAGACCCAGTACTTC
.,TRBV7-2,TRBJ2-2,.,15,CASSLKGGQTGELFF,TGTGCCAGCAGCTTAAAGGGGGGGCAAACCGGGGAGCTGTTTTTT
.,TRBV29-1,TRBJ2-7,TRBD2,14,CSVVSREGFYEQYF,TGCAGCGTTGTAAGCAGGGAGGGTTTCTACGAGCAGTACTTC
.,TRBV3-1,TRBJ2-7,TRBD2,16,CASSQDWGLANGEQYF,TGTGCCAGCAGCCAAGATTGGGGACTAGCCAACGGCGAGCAGTACTTC
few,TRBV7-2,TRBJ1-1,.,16,CASSLLPTVTNTEAFF,TGTGCCAGCAGCTTACTACCGACAGTAACGAACACTGAAGCTTTCTTT
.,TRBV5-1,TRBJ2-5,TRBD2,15,CASSLGTSGEVTQYF,TGCGCCAGCAGCTTGGGGACTAGCGGCGAAGTCACCCAGTACTTC
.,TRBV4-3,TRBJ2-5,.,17,CASSQDLPRDGGETQYF,TGCGCCAGCAGCCAAGATCTCCCGCGGGACGGAGGCGAGACCCAGTACTTC
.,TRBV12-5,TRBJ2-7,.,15,CASGLVPWGITEQYF,TGTGCTAGTGGTTTGGTACCTTGGGGAATTACCGAGCAGTACTTC
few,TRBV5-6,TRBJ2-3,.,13,CASSLQRRDTQYF,TGTGCCAGCAGCCTACAGAGAAGGGATACGCAGTATTTT
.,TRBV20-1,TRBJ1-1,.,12,CSATQGNTEAFF,TGCAGTGCAACTCAGGGGAACACTGAAGCTTTCTTT
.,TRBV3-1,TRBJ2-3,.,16,CASSQALARGTDTQYF,TGTGCCAGCAGCCAAGCTTTGGCCAGGGGCACAGATACGCAGTATTTT
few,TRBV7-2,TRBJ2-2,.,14,CASSPLANTGELFF,TGTGCCAGCAGCCCCCTCGCGAACACCGGGGAGCTGTTTTTT
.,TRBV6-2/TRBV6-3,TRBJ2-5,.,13,CASQATAQETQYF,TGTGCCTCTCAGGCGACGGCTCAAGAGACCCAGTACTTC
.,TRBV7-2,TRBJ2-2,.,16,CASSLAGALNTGELFF,TGTGCCAGCAGCTTAGCGGGGGCCCTTAACACCGGGGAGCTGTTTTTT
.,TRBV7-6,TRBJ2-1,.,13,CASSGGLINEQFF,TGTGCCAGCAGCGGGGGATTAATAAATGAGCAGTTCTTC
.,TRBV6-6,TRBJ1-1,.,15,CASSSIDSKNTEAFF,TGTGCCAGCAGTTCCATTGACAGCAAGAACACTGAAGCTTTCTTT
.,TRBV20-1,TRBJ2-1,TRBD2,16,CGASGVPAISYNEQFF,TGCGGTGCTAGCGGTGTCCCCGCGATCTCCTACAATGAGCAGTTCTTC
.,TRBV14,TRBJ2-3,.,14,CASSQRPYTDTQYF,TGTGCCAGCAGCCAACGTCCCTACACAGATACGCAGTATTTT
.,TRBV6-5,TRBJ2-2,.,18,CASSYDPGVYDNTGELFF,TGTGCCAGCAGTTACGATCCAGGGGTTTATGATAACACCGGGGAGCTGTTTTTT
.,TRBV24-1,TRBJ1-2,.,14,CATSDDAEIYGYTF,TGTGCCACCAGTGATGATGCCGAAATCTATGGCTACACCTTC
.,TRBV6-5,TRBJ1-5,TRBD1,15,CASRMTGGGNQPQHF,TGTGCCAGCAGAATGACAGGGGGTGGCAATCAGCCCCAGCATTTT
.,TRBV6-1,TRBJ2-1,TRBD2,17,CASSGLAGDISYNEQFF,TGTGCCAGCTCGGGACTAGCGGGAGATATCTCCTACAATGAGCAGTTCTTC
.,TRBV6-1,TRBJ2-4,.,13,CASRGSRPNIQYF,TGTGCCAGCAGGGGTTCCAGACCTAACATTCAGTACTTC
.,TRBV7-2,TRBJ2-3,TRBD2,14,CASSSGLAGDTQYF,TGTGCCAGCAGCTCGGGACTAGCGGGAGATACGCAGTATTTT
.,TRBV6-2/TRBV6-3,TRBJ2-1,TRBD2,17,CASSYRGLAGGRNEQFF,TGTGCCAGCAGTTACAGGGGACTAGCGGGGGGCAGAAATGAGCAGTTCTTC
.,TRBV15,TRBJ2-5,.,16,CATSREMALRAETQYF,TGTGCCACCAGCAGAGAGATGGCTTTACGGGCAGAGACCCAGTACTTC
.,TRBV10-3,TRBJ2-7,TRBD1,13,CAIRSGTGDEQYF,TGTGCCATCAGGTCCGGGACAGGGGACGAGCAGTACTTC
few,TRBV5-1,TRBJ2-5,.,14,CASSLLMYQETQYF,TGCGCCAGCAGCTTGCTGATGTACCAAGAGACCCAGTACTTC
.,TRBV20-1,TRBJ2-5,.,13,CSARRLAQETQYF,TGCAGTGCTAGGCGGCTAGCACAAGAGACCCAGTACTTC
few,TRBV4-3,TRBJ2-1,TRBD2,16,CASSQEGLAGDDEQFF,TGCGCCAGCAGCCAAGAAGGACTAGCGGGAGACGATGAGCAGTTCTTC
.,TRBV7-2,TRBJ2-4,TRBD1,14,CAGRYRDRGREQYF,TGTGCCGGCAGATACCGGGACAGGGGGCGAGAGCAGTACTTC
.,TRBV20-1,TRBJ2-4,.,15,CSAPPGGSSYNEQYF,TGCAGTGCCCCCCCCGGGGGAAGCTCCTACAATGAGCAGTACTTC
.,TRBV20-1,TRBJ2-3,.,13,CSAILGYTDTQYF,TGCAGTGCAATACTAGGGTACACAGATACGCAGTATTTT
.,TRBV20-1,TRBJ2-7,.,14,CSANPEAASYEQYF,TGCAGTGCTAACCCGGAAGCGGCCTCCTACGAGCAGTACTTC
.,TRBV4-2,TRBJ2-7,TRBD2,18,CASSQVPLGAGGPYEQYF,TGTGCCAGCAGCCAAGTCCCCCTAGGGGCGGGAGGGCCCTACGAGCAGTACTTC
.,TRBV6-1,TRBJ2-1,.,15,CASSIQGGVRNEQFF,TGTGCCAGCAGTATACAGGGGGGGGTGAGAAATGAGCAGTTCTTC
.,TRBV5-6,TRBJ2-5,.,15,CASSFRGPNQETQYF,TGTGCCAGCAGCTTCAGGGGCCCGAATCAAGAGACCCAGTACTTC
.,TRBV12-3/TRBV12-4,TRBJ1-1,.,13,CASSSPDGRRTFF,TGTGCCAGCAGTTCCCCGGACGGCCGGAGGACTTTCTTT
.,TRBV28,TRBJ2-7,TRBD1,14,CASNGQGLSYEQYF,TGTGCCAGCAATGGACAGGGGCTCTCCTACGAGCAGTACTTC
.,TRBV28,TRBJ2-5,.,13,CASTKQGAETQYF,TGTGCCAGCACTAAACAAGGGGCCGAGACCCAGTACTTC
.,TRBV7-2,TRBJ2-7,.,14,CASSFNIVGSGQYF,TGTGCCAGCAGCTTTAATATTGTTGGATCCGGGCAGTACTTC
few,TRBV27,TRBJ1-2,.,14,CASKFRGAGYGYTF,TGTGCCAGCAAGTTTCGCGGGGCCGGCTATGGCTACACCTTC
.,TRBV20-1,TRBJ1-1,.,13,CSARTERNTEAFF,TGCAGTGCCCGGACAGAAAGAAACACTGAAGCTTTCTTT
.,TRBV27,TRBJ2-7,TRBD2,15,CASSLGLAVLGEQYF,TGTGCCAGCAGTTTGGGCCTAGCGGTCTTGGGGGAGCAGTACTTC
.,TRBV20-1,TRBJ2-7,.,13,CSARGLVYHEQYF,TGCAGTGCTAGAGGACTAGTTTACCACGAGCAGTACTTC
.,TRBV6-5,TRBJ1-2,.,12,CASSLRWNGYTF,TGTGCCAGCAGCCTCAGATGGAATGGCTACACCTTC
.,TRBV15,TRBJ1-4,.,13,CATSARANEKLFF,TGTGCCACCAGCGCGAGGGCGAATGAAAAACTGTTTTTT
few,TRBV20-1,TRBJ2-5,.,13,CSAYRSGRETQYF,TGCAGTGCTTATAGGTCGGGACGTGAGACCCAGTACTTC
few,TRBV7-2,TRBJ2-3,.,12,CASRLTADTQYF,TGTGCCAGCAGATTAACCGCAGATACGCAGTATTTT
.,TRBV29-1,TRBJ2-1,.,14,CCVERQTFTDEQFF,TGCTGCGTTGAAAGACAAACCTTTACGGATGAGCAGTTCTTC
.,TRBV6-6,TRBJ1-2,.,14,CASTPTAGNYGYTF,TGTGCCAGCACCCCGACGGCAGGCAACTATGGCTACACCTTC